The 13 T cell receptor beta chains in this list originate from one sample, sequenced in a study of siplizumab effects on memory and regulatory T cells. The table came from immunoSEQ multiplex PCR; TCRdb's copy has only in-frame clones and leaves some out. The sample lists approximately 46,000 clones, over 90% occurring once. Sequenced input: CD8+ T cells sorted from blood. These receptors were obtained from a human donor in good health.

The V call is TRBV6-1, the J call TRBJ2-7, with D unresolved. This CDR3 contains 16 residues. V lost 0 bases and J lost 0, with 12 bases in between. The V gene's germline CDR1 is MNHNS and CDR2 SASEGT. The CDR3 DNA is TGTGCCAGCAGTGAAGCGGCGCAGCCAACCTCCTACGAGCAGTACTTC. The encoded protein is CASSEAAQPTSYEQYF.

The rearrangement uses TRBV30 and TRBJ2-7, with 7 bases aligning to TRBD1. The CDR3 runs 16 residues. Germline V lookup: CDR1 GTSNPN, CDR2 SVGIG (reference sequence). V was pared by 3 bases and J by 2 bases, with 13 bases of the junction left unmatched. The CDR3 DNA sequence: TGTGCCTGGAGCACTGGGACAGTAACTATCACCTACGAGCAGTACTTC. Encoded protein: CAWSTGTVTITYEQYF.

This clone is a singleton in its sample. This sequence joins TRBV7-9 and TRBJ2-2; no firm D call. Looked up from germline, CDR1 is SEHNR and CDR2 is FQNEAQ (reference sequence). The CDR3 consists of 13 residues. Deletions cut 4 bases from V and 5 bases from J, with 8 bases between. DNA for the CDR3: TGTGCCAGCAGCTCGTACGGTACCGGGGAGCTGTTTTTT. Translation gives CASSSYGTGELFF.

The chain is built from TRBV29-1 and TRBJ2-1; D could derive from TRBD1 or TRBD2 (6 bases each). Trimming pared 3 bases from V and 9 bases from J, leaving 15 bases between. In germline, CDR1 is SQVTM, CDR2 ANQGSEA. The CDR3 runs to 13 residues. The CDR3 here is CSVDSRGRGEQFF. DNA of the CDR3: TGCAGCGTTGATTCCCGGGGGCGGGGTGAGCAGTTCTTC.

V usage is TRBV2 and J usage is TRBJ2-3, with D perhaps TRBD2 (5 bases). Germline CDR1 SNHLY, CDR2 FYNNEI. The CDR3 is 15 residues long. V was clipped by 4 bases and J by 6 bases, with 17 bases between them. As DNA, the CDR3 is TGTGCCAGCAGTGTCTACGGGATCCAGCGGGATACGCAGTATTTT. Its protein is CASSVYGIQRDTQYF. The complete variable domain, with remaining parts taken from reference TRBV2 and TRBJ2-3, reads EPEVTQTPSHQVTQMGQEVILRCVPISNHLYFYWYRQILGQKVEFLVSFYNNEISEKSEIFDDQFSVERPDGSNFTLKIRSTKLEDSAMYFCASSVYGIQRDTQYFGPGTRLTVL.

The chain links TRBV5-4 to TRBJ2-7, with D hard to call. V was pared by 1 base and J by 2 bases, with 10 bases between. The CDR3 covers 14 residues. Per the germline V gene, CDR1 is SGHNT and CDR2 is YYREEE (reference sequence). In DNA form, the CDR3 reads TGTGCCAGCAGCTTGTACGGTAGCCCCTACGAGCAGTACTTC. This translates into CASSLYGSPYEQYF.

CDR3 in DNA: TGTGCCAGCAGCTCCCAGGGGGGACTTATAAGGGATGGCTACACCTTC. Translated, it gives CASSSQGGLIRDGYTF. V usage is TRBV9 and J usage is TRBJ1-2; 7 bases are shared with TRBD1. Trimming at V came to 4 bases and at J to 6 bases, leaving 15 bases not matched to a gene. The CDR3 is 16 amino acids. Germline V gene data show CDR1 as SGDLS and CDR2 as YYNGEE.

The CDR3, as DNA: TGTGCCACCGTGGTTTGGACAGCTTTGAACACTGAAGCTTTCTTT. Translated: CATVVWTALNTEAFF. The chain is built from TRBV6-5 and TRBJ1-1, with D perhaps TRBD1 (6 bases). Looked up from germline, CDR1 is MNHEY and CDR2 is SVGAGI. The V gene lost 10 bases and the J gene lost 0 bases, with 18 bases spanning the gap. CDR3 length: 15 residues.

The chain carries TRBV28 and TRBJ1-5; 8 bases line up with TRBD1. CDR1 is MDHEN, CDR2 SYDVKM, per germline. Trimming at V came to 3 bases and at J to 7 bases, leaving 2 bases not matched to a gene. The CDR3 is made up of 13 amino acids. The CDR3 DNA sequence: TGTGCCAGCAGTTTCAGGGGGCTACAGCCCCAGCATTTT. It is translated as CASSFRGLQPQHF.

The chain has TRBV7-6 and TRBJ2-7; weak D call: TRBD1 (6 bases). CDR3 size: 15 residues. Germline V gives CDR1 SGHVS, CDR2 FNYEAQ. V dropped 2 bases and J dropped 0 bases, with 11 bases sitting between them. The chain's CDR3 is CASSLTQGHSYEQYF. The CDR3 bases are TGTGCCAGCAGCTTAACTCAGGGGCACTCCTACGAGCAGTACTTC.

This clone was recorded once. The chain combines TRBV9 with TRBJ2-3, with 7 bases that match TRBD2. The CDR3 totals 17 residues. CDR1 and CDR2 from the germline V gene are SGDLS and YYNGEE. Trimming took 2 bases from V and 3 from J; bases not matched to a gene: 12. CDR3 in amino acids: CASSVPIGEGSTDTQYF. DNA for the CDR3: TGTGCCAGCAGCGTTCCCATTGGGGAGGGGTCGACAGATACGCAGTATTTT.

The chain carries TRBV5-4 and TRBJ1-2; no clear D gene. Germline V gene sequence: CDR1 SGHNT, CDR2 YYREEE (reference sequence). Trimming left V 4 bases short and J 4 bases short, with 20 bases between. The CDR3 sequence is 16 residues long. CDR3 bases: TGTGCCAGCAGCGACGGGCCCGCCAATCTGGTCTATGGCTACACCTTC. As protein: CASSDGPANLVYGYTF.

The chain combines TRBV14 with TRBJ1-3; D gene uncertain. The CDR3 has 18 amino acids. V was cut by 1 base and J by 3 bases, with 19 bases left in between. Germline V gene data show CDR1 as SGHDN and CDR2 as FVKESK. The CDR3 nucleotides read TGTGCCAGCAGCCAAGTGGTCTTACTGATCCCAGATGGAAACACCATATATTTT. This encodes CASSQVVLLIPDGNTIYF.